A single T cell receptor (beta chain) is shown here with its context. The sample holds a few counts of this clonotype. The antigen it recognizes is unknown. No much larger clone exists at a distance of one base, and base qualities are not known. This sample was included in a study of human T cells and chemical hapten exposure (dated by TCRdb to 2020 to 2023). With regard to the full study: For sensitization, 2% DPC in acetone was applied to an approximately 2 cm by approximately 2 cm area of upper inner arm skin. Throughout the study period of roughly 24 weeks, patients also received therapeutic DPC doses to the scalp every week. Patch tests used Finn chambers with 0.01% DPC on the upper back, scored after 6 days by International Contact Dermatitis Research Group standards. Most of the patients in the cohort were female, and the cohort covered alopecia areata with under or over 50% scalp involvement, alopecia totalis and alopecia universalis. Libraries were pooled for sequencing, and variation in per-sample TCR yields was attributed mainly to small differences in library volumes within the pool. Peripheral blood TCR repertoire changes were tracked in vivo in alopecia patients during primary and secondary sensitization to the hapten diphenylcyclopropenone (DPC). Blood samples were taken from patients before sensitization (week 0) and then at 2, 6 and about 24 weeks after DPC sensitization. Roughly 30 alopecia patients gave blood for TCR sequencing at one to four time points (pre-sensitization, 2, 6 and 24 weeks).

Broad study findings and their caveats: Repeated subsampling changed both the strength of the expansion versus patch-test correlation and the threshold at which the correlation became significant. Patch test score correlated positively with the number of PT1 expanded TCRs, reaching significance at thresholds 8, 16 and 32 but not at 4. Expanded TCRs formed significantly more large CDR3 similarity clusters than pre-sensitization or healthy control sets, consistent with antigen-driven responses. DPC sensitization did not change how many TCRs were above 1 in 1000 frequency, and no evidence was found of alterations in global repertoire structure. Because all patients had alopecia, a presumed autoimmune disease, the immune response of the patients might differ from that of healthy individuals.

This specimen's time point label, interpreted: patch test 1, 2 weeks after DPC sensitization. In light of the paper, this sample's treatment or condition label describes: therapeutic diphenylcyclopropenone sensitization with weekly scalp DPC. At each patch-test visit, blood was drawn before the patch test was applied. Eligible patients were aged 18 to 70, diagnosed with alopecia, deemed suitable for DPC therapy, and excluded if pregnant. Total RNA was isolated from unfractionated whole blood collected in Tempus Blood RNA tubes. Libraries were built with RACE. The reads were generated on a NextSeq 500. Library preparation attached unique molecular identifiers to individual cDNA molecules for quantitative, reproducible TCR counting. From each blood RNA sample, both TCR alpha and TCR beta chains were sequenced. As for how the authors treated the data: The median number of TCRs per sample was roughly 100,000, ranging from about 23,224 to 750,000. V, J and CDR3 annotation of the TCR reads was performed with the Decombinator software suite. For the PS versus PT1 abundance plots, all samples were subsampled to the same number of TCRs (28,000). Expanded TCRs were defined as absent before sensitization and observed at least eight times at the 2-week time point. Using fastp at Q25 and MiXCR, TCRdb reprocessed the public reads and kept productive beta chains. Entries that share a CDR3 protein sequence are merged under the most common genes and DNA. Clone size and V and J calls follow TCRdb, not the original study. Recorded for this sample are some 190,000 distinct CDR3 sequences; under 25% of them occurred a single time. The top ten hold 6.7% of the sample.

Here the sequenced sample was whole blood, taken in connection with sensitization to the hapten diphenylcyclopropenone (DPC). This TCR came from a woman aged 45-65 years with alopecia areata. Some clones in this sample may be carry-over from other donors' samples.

The DNA sequence is as follows: TGCGCCAGCAGCCCGAACAGGGGGCGAGGCACTGAAGCTTTCTTT. Its translation is CASSPNRGRGTEAFF. The rearrangement combines TRBV5-1 with TRBJ1-1, with 9 middle bases fitting TRBD1. Its CDR3 holds 15 amino acids, cysteine through phenylalanine. Of the read, only the CDR3 DNA is kept; its 45 bases are in frame from base 1. Via the germline V gene, CDR1 is SGHRS and CDR2 YFSETQ. Germline trimming: 4 bases from V, 4 bases from J; junction bases outside gene matches: 8.